This record concerns one T cell receptor (beta chain) sequence. This clone was observed a single time. No antigen is known for it. Base qualities are missing; no much larger clone stands one base away. These data originate in a study of radiotherapy plus CTLA-4 blockade in lung cancer (dated by TCRdb to 2017 to 2018). Background on the whole study: Objective responses were observed in about a sixth of enrolled patients, and disease control was achieved in 31%.

The library was obtained by the immunoSEQ multiplex PCR assay. This is the immuneACCESS table as TCRdb keeps it, with only in-frame sequences that have V and J called. A part of the clones is gone; compared with another copy, unresolved V genes explain less than half, and the rest is unexplained. This sample lists around 110,000 clones; 80% to 90% were detected once. 6.9% of the sample lies in the top ten. The study evaluated CTLA-4 blockade (ipilimumab) given together with focal radiation therapy in patients who had chemo-refractory metastatic non-small-cell lung cancer. Summary of the overall study and its limitations: After treatment with radiotherapy and ipilimumab, TCR clones that originated in tumors expanded in peripheral blood. The strongest predictors of response were reported to be early dynamic shifts in blood T cell clones along with a rise in serum interferon-beta following radiation.

For CDR1 and CDR2, the germline V gene lists MNHNS and SASEGT. V is clipped by 6 bases and J by 0 bases, and the sequence between their germline boundaries is 9 bases long. Its CDR3 holds 14 amino acids, cysteine through phenylalanine. Kept here is only the CDR3 DNA, which spans 42 bases and is read in frame from base 1. The rearranged segments are TRBV6-1 and TRBJ1-3, with no confident D gene call. The material sequenced was peripheral blood, taken from a patient treated with radiotherapy plus ipilimumab. This sequence originates from a human donor with non-small cell lung cancer that progressed on radiotherapy plus ipilimumab. In nucleotide form, the sequence is TGTGCCAGCAGCGCTATTATCTCTGGAAACACCATATATTTT. It encodes CASSAIISGNTIYF.